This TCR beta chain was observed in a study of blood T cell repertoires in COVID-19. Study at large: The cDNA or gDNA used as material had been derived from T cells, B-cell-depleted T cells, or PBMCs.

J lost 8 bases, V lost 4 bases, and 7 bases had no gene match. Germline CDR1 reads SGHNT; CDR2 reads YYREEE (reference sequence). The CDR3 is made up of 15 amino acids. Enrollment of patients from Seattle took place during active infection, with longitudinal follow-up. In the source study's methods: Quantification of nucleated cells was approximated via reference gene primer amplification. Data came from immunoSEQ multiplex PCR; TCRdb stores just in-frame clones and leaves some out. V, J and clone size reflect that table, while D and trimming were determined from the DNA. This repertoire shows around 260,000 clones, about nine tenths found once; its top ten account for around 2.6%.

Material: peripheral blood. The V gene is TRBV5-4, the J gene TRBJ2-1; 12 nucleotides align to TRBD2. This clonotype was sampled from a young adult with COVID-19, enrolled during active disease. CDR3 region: CASSTRLAGVDEQFF. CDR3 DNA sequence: TGTGCCAGCAGCACTCGACTAGCGGGAGTCGATGAGCAGTTCTTC.